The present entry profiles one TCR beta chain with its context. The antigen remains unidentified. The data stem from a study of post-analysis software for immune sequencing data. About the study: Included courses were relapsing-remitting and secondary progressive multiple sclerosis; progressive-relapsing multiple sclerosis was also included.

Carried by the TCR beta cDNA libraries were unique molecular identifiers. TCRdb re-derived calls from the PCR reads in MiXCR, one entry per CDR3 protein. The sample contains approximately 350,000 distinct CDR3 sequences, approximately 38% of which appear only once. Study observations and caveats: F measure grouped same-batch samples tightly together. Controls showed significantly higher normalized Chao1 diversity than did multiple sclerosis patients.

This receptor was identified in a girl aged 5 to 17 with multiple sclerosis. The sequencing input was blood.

This chain's CDR3 is CATSDTSGGPGEQFF. The CDR3 bases are TGTGCCACCAGTGATACTAGCGGGGGGCCCGGTGAGCAGTTCTTC. V usage is TRBV24-1 and J usage is TRBJ2-1, with 12 nucleotides matching TRBD2. V lost 3 bases to trimming and J lost 9 bases; unmatched junction nucleotides: 5. Germline-derived CDR1 and CDR2 are KGHDR and SFDVKD. The length of the CDR3 is 15 residues.